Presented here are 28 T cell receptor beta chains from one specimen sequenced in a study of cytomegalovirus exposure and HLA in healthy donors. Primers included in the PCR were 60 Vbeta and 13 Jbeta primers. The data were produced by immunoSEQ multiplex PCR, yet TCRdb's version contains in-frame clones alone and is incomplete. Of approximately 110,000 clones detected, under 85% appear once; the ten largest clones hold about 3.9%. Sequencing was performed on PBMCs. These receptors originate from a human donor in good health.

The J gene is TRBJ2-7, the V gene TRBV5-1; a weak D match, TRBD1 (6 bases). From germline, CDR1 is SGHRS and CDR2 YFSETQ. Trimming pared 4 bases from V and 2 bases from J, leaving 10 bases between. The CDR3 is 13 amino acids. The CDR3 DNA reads TGCGCCAGCAGCCCGGGGACAACCTACGAGCAGTACTTC. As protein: CASSPGTTYEQYF.

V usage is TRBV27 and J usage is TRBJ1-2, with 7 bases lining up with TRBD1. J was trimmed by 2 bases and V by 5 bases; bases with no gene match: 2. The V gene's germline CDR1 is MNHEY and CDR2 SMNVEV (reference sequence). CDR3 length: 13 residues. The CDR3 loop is CASSPQGNYGYTF. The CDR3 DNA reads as TGTGCCAGCAGTCCACAGGGGAACTATGGCTACACCTTC.

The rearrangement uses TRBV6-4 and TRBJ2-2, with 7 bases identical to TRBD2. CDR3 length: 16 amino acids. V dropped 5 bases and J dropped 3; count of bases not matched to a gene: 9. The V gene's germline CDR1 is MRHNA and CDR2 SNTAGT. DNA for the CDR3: TGTGCCAGCAGTCTCGCTAGCGGAGGTCACACCGGGGAGCTGTTTTTT. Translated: CASSLASGGHTGELFF.

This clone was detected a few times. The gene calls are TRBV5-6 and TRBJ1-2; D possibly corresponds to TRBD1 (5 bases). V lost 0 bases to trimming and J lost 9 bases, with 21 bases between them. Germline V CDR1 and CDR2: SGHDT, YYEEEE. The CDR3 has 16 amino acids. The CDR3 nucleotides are TGTGCCAGCAGCTTGGTCCTGGGGGGAGGCCCTTATAGCTACACCTTC. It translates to CASSLVLGGGPYSYTF.

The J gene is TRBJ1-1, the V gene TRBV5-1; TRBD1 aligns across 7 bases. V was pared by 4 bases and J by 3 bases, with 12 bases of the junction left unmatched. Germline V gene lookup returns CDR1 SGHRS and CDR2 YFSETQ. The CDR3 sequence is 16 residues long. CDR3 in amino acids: CASSPSRITGDTEAFF. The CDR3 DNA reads TGCGCCAGCAGCCCATCCAGAATCACAGGGGACACTGAAGCTTTCTTT.

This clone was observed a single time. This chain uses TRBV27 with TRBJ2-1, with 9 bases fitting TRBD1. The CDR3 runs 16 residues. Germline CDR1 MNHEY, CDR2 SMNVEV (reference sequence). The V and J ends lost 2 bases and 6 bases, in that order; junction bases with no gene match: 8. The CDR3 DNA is TGTGCCAGCAGTTTAGGGTGGGACAGGGTTTCCAATGAGCAGTTCTTC. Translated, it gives CASSLGWDRVSNEQFF.

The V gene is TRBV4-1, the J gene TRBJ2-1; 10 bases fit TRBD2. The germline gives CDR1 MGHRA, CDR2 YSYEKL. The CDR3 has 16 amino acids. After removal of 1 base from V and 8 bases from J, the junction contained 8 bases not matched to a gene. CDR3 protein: CASSQALAGGLDEQFF. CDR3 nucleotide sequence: TGCGCCAGCAGCCAAGCGTTAGCGGGAGGTCTGGATGAGCAGTTCTTC.

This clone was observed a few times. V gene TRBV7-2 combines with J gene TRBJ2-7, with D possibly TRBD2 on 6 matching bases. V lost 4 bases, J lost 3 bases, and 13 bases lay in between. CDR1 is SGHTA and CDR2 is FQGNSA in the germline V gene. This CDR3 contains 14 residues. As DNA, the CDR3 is TGTGCCAGCAGCTCGGACTACCTTAACTACGAGCAGTACTTC. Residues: CASSSDYLNYEQYF.

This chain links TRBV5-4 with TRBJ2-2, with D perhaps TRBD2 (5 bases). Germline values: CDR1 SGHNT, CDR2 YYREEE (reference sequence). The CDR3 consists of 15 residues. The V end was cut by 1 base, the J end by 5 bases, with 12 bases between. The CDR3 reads CASSLSGYTTGELFF. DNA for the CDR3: TGTGCCAGCAGCTTGAGCGGATATACGACCGGGGAGCTGTTTTTT.

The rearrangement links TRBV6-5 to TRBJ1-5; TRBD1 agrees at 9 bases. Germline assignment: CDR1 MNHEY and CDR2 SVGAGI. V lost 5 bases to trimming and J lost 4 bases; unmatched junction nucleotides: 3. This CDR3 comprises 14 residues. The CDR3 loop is CASSPGQGNQPQHF. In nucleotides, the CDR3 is TGTGCCAGCAGTCCCGGACAGGGGAATCAGCCCCAGCATTTT.

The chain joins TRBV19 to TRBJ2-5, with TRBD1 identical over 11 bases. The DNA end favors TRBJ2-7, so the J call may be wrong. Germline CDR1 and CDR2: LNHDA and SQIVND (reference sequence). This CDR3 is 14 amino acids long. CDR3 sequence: CASSTRDRGDEQYF. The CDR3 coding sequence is TGTGCCAGTAGTACTCGGGACAGGGGGGACGAGCAGTACTTC.

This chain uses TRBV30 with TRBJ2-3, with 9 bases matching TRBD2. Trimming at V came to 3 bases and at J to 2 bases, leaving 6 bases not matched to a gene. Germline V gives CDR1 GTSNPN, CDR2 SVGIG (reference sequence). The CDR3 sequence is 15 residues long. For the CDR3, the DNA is TGTGCCTGGAGAGAAACTAGCGGGTACACAGATACGCAGTATTTT. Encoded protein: CAWRETSGYTDTQYF.

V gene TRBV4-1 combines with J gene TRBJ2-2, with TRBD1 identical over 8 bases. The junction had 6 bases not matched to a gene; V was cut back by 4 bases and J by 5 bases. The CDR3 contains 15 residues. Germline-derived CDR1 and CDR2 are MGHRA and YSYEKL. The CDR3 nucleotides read TGCGCCAGCAGCCCCGCTCGGACAGGGACCGGGGAGCTGTTTTTT. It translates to CASSPARTGTGELFF.

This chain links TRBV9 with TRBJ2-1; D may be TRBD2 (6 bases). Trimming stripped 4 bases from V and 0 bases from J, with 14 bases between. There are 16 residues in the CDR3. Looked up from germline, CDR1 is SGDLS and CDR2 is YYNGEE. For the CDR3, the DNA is TGTGCCAGCAGCTTCCAGACCGGGAGCTCCTACAATGAGCAGTTCTTC. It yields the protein CASSFQTGSSYNEQFF.

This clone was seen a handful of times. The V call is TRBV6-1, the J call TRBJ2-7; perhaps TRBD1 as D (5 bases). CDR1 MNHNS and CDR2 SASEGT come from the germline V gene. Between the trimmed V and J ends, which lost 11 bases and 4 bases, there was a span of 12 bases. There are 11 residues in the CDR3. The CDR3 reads CAGQGAYEQYF. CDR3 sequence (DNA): TGTGCCGGCCAAGGGGCTTACGAGCAGTACTTC.

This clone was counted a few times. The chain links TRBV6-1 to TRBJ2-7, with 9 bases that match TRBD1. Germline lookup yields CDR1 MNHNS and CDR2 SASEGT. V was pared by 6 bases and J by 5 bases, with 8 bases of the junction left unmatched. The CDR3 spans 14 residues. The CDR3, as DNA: TGTGCCAGCAGACCGACAGGGGGAGACCACGAGCAGTACTTC. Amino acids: CASRPTGGDHEQYF.

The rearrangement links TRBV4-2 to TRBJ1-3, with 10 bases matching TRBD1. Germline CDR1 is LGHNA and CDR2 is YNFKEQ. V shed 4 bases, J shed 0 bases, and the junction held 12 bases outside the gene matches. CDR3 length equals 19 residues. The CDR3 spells CASSLSPGQGSSSGNTIYF. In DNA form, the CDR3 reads TGTGCCAGCAGCCTTTCACCGGGACAGGGGTCTAGCTCTGGAAACACCATATATTTT.

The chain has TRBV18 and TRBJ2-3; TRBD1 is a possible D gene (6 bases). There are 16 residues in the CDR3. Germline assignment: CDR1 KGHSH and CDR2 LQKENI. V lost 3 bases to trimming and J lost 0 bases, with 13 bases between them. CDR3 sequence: CASSPQGRISTDTQYF. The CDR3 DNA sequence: TGTGCCAGCTCACCTCAGGGGCGGATTAGCACAGATACGCAGTATTTT. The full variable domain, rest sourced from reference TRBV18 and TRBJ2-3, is NAGVMQNPRHLVRRRGQEARLRCSPMKGHSHVYWYRQLPEEGLKFMVYLQKENIIDESGMPKERFSAEFPKEGPSILRIQQVVRGDSAAYFCASSPQGRISTDTQYFGPGTRLTVL.

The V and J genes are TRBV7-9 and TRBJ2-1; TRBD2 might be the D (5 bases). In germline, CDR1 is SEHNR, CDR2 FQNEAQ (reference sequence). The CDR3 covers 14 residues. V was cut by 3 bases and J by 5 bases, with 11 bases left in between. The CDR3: CASSFGGVNNEQFF. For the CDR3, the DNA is TGTGCCAGCAGCTTCGGAGGAGTAAACAATGAGCAGTTCTTC.

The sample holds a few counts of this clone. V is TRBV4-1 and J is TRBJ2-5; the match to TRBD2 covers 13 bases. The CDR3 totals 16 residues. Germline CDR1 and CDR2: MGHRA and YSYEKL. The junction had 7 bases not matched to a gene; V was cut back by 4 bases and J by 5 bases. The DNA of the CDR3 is TGCGCCAGCAGCCTCGGACTAGCGGGAGTATTGGAGACCCAGTACTTC. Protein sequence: CASSLGLAGVLETQYF.

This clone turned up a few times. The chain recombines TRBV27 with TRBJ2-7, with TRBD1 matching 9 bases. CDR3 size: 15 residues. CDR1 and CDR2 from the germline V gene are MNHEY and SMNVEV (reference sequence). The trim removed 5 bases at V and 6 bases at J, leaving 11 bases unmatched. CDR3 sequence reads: CASSPQGQGLGEQYF. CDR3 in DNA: TGTGCCAGCAGTCCCCAAGGACAGGGGTTAGGCGAGCAGTACTTC.

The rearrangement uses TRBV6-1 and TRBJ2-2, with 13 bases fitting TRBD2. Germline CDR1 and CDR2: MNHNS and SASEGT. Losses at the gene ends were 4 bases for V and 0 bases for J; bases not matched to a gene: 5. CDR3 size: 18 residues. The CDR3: CASSAGTSGATNTGELFF. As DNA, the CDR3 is TGTGCCAGCAGTGCGGGGACTAGCGGGGCGACGAACACCGGGGAGCTGTTTTTT.

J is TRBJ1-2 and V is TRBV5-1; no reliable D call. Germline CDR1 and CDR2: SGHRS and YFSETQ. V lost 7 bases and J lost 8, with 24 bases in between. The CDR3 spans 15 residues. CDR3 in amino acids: CASHTGSGTGGGYTF. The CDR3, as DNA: TGCGCCAGCCATACGGGATCGGGTACCGGCGGCGGCTACACCTTC. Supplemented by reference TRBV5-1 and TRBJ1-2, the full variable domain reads KAGVTQTPRYLIKTRGQQVTLSCSPISGHRSVSWYQQTPGQGLQFLFEYFSETQRNKGNFPGRFSGRQFSNSRSEMNVSTLELGDSALYLCASHTGSGTGGGYTFGSGTRLTVV.

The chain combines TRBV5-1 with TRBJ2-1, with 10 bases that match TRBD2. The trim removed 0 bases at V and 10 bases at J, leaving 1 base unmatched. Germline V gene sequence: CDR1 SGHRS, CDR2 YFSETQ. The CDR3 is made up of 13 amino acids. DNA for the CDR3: TGCGCCAGCAGCTTGGAACTAGCGGGAGAGCAGTTCTTC. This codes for CASSLELAGEQFF. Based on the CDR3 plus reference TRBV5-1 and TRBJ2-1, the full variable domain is KAGVTQTPRYLIKTRGQQVTLSCSPISGHRSVSWYQQTPGQGLQFLFEYFSETQRNKGNFPGRFSGRQFSNSRSEMNVSTLELGDSALYLCASSLELAGEQFFGPGTRLTVL.

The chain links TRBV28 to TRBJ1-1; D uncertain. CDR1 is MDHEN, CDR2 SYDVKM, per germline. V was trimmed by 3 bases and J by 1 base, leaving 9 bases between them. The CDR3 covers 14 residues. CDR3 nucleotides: TGTGCCAGCAGTTTTACCGAGAAGAACACTGAAGCTTTCTTT. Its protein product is CASSFTEKNTEAFF. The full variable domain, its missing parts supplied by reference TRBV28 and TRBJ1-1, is DVKVTQSSRYLVKRTGEKVFLECVQDMDHENMFWYRQDPGLGLRLIYFSYDVKMKEKGDIPEGYSVSREKKERFSLILESASTNQTSMYLCASSFTEKNTEAFFGQGTRLTVV.

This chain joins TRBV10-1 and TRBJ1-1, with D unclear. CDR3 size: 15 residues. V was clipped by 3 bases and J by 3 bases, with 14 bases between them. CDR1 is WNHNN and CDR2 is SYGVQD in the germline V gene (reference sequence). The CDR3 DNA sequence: TGCGCCAGCAGTGACCTCAGTGCGGGGTACACTGAAGCTTTCTTT. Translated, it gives CASSDLSAGYTEAFF.

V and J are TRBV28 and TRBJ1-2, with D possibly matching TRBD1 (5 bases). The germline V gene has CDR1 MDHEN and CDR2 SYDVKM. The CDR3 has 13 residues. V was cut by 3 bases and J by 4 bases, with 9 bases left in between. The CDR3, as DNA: TGTGCCAGCAGTTTTGGTGGGGCCTATGGCTACACCTTC. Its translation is CASSFGGAYGYTF.

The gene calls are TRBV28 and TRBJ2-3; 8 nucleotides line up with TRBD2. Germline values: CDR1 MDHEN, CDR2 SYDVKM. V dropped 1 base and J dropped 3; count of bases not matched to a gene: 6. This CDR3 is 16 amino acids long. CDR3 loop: CASSLLPSGSTDTQYF. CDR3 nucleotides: TGTGCCAGCAGTTTATTACCCAGCGGGAGTACAGATACGCAGTATTTT.